This entry is about one T cell receptor beta chain. V gave up 0 bases and J gave up 4 bases; unmatched junction bases: 4. Germline CDR1 is SGHNT and CDR2 is YYREEE (reference sequence). The CDR3 length is 16 residues. Profiling relied on immunoSEQ multiplex PCR, and the TCRdb table lists in-frame clones only, not all of them. The sample shows about 200,000 clones, around 80% of them seen only once. The record originates from a study of blood T cell repertoires in COVID-19. The receptor was isolated from a human donor with acute or convalescent COVID-19. The donor label of this sample is uncertain. Material: peripheral blood. V and J are TRBV5-4 and TRBJ2-3; 11 nucleotides agree with TRBD2. The CDR3: CASSLGSGRAADTQYF. The CDR3 DNA sequence: TGTGCCAGCAGCTTGGGTAGCGGGAGGGCCGCAGATACGCAGTATTTT.